The present T cell receptor (beta chain) was sequenced within a study of T-cell memory formation after mild COVID-19. Study findings and constraints: SARS-CoV-2 specificity was not confirmed for second-wave clones peaking on day 37. While clones contracting from day 15 to 85 were balanced between CD4 and CD8, later expanders leaned CD4+.

This clonotype showed up just a few times. What it binds is not known. From germline, CDR1 is PRHDT and CDR2 FYEKMQ (reference sequence). The V gene end was trimmed by 5 bases and the J gene end by 7 bases; junction bases not matched to a gene: 10. The CDR3 has 16 residues. Constant-segment primers served in 5'RACE that generated TCR alpha and TCR beta cDNA libraries bearing sample barcodes and UMIs. MiXCR, run by TCRdb on the 5' RACE reads, gives a single entry per CDR3 protein. The data show 470,000 or so distinct CDR3 sequences, with nearly 25% seen just once and around 12% held by the top ten. The chain recombines TRBV13 with TRBJ2-1; 11 positions agree with TRBD1. Sequenced material: PBMCs or a T cell subset sorted from them (not recorded which). The clonotype comes from an adult woman who had mild COVID-19 (a few samples of this study predate the infection). Cell type and time point are not known. This CDR3 is CASSDQGQGARNEQFF. In DNA, the CDR3 is TGTGCCAGCAGCGACCAAGGACAGGGGGCTCGGAATGAGCAGTTCTTC.